This section outlines one T cell receptor (beta chain) sequence together with its context. Only in-frame clones appear in the TCRdb table, and some are missing; sequencing was by immunoSEQ multiplex PCR. This table holds roughly 110,000 clones, about 70% found once. This specimen belongs to a study of shared clonotypes between healthy human individuals. This CDR3 has 15 residues. The germline gives CDR1 MNHEY, CDR2 SMNVEV (reference sequence). This sequence originates from a woman aged 30 to 39 in good health. The chain employs TRBV27 and TRBJ2-5; 8 positions match TRBD2. The last part of the DNA fits TRBJ2-7 better; the J call may be wrong. Sequences were obtained from memory CD8+ T cells sorted from blood. Subset of the sample: CD45RO+ cells pooled with CCR7-negative TemRA cells. The CDR3 here is CATSHLAGLPYEQYF. The CDR3 coding sequence is TGTGCCACCTCCCATCTAGCGGGCCTACCCTACGAGCAGTACTTC.